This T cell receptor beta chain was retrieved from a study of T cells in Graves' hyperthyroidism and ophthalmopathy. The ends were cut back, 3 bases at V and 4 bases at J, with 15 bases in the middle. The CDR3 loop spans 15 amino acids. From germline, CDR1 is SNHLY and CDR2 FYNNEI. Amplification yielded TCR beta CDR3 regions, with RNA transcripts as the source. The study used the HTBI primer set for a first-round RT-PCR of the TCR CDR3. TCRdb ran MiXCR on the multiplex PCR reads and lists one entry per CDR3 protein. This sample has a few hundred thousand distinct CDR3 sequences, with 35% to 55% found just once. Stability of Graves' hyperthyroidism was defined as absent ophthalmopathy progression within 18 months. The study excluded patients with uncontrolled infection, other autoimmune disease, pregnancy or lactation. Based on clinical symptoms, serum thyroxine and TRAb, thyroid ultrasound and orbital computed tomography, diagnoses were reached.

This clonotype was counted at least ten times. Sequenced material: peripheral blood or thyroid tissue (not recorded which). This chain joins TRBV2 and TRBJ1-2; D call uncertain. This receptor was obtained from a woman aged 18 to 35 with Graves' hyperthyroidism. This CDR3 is CASSDPPGYSYGYTF. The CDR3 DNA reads TGTGCCAGCAGTGATCCGCCAGGTTATAGCTATGGCTACACCTTC.